This T cell receptor beta chain was found in a study of blood T cell repertoires in COVID-19. The CDR3 is 16 amino acids. In Cohort 3, a recovered donor had either two negative PCRs, clearance, or symptom resolution. As processed by the authors: Amplified reference gene primers provided the basis for estimating nucleated cell counts. Only in-frame clones appear in the TCRdb table, and some are missing; sequencing was by immunoSEQ multiplex PCR. V and J calls and clone size are given by that table; D and trimming were obtained from the DNA. Among roughly 230,000 clones listed, around 82% were seen once.

This chain connects TRBV21-1 to TRBJ2-7; the listed D gene, TRBD2, was not tested against the DNA. TRBV21-1 is marked as a pseudogene. This clonotype was obtained from a man aged 50-60 years who had recovered from COVID-19. Specimen: PBMCs or T cells enriched from blood (not recorded which). The CDR3 reads CASSEEAPTSGYEQYF. For the CDR3, the DNA is TGTGCCAGCAGCGAAGAAGCCCCGACTAGCGGATACGAGCAGTACTTC.